The 15 T cell receptor beta chains below were found in one sample sequenced in a study of response to subunit inactivated influenza vaccine. MiXCR, run by TCRdb on the RT-PCR reads, gives a single entry per CDR3 protein. The data hold approximately 490,000 distinct CDR3 sequences, with approximately 7.2% observed a single time. The material sequenced was PBMCs from blood, taken roughly 24 months after vaccination. Source of these receptors: a man between 50 and 69 years old who received an inactivated influenza vaccine.

On this clonotype itself: Possible read error: a much larger clone is one base away. This chain links TRBV7-8 with TRBJ2-3; 11 bases are shared with TRBD1. Germline CDR1 and CDR2: SGHVS and FQNEAQ. V lost 2 bases and J lost 6; bases outside the gene matches: 4. The CDR3 consists of 15 residues. This chain's CDR3 is CASSLSGTGGDTQYF. For the CDR3, the DNA is TGTGCCAGCAGCTTATCCGGGACAGGGGGGGATACGCAGTATTTT.

This clonotype showed up just a few times. The chain is built from TRBV2 and TRBJ2-3, with 8 bases lining up with TRBD1. The length of the CDR3 is 16 residues. The ends lost 2 bases at V and 2 bases at J; junction bases unmatched: 6. Germline V gene lookup returns CDR1 SNHLY and CDR2 FYNNEI. CDR3 sequence (DNA): TGTGCCAGCAGTGAAAGGCGGGACAGGTACACAGATACGCAGTATTTT. Translated, it gives CASSERRDRYTDTQYF.

A few counts support this clonotype. The V gene is TRBV5-1, the J gene TRBJ1-1; D unclear. Germline loops: CDR1 SGHRS, CDR2 YFSETQ. Trimming removed 0 bases from V and 11 bases from J, with 17 bases in between. There are 14 residues in the CDR3. The CDR3 here is CASSLVVGLNGAFF. The CDR3 DNA is TGCGCCAGCAGCTTGGTGGTAGGCCTAAATGGGGCTTTCTTT.

V and J are TRBV5-1 and TRBJ1-1; 11 bases align to TRBD1. The junction had 8 bases not matched to a gene; V was cut back by 3 bases and J by 4 bases. In germline, CDR1 is SGHRS, CDR2 YFSETQ. CDR3 length equals 16 residues. This CDR3 reads CASSSQPGTGGTEAFF. The CDR3 DNA sequence: TGCGCCAGCAGCTCCCAGCCCGGGACAGGGGGCACTGAAGCTTTCTTT.

In this sample, this clonotype turned up a few times. This chain joins TRBV6-2 or TRBV6-3 and TRBJ2-5, with TRBD1 matching over 10 bases. The ends lost 5 bases at V and 4 bases at J; junction bases unmatched: 10. The CDR3 consists of 16 residues. Germline V gene data show CDR1 as MNHEY and CDR2 as SVGEGT. The CDR3 is CASSNPVTGGGETQYF. The DNA of the CDR3 is TGTGCCAGCAGTAACCCAGTGACAGGGGGCGGAGAGACCCAGTACTTC.

This clonotype was recorded many times. Written as DNA, the CDR3 is TGTGCCAGCAGCCGAGATAACTCTGGAAACACCATATATTTT. Translating it yields CASSRDNSGNTIYF. The V gene is TRBV11-2, the J gene TRBJ1-3; D is unclear. The germline V gene encodes CDR1 SGHAT and CDR2 FQNNGV. There are 14 residues in the CDR3. Trimming removed 5 bases at V and 0 bases at J, with 8 bases between.

This clonotype was picked up a small number of times. This rearrangement joins TRBV6-2 or TRBV6-3 to TRBJ2-3; D is tentatively TRBD1 or TRBD2 (5 bases each). This CDR3 spans 18 amino acids. Between the trimmed V and J ends, which lost 0 bases and 1 base, there was a span of 17 bases. Germline V gene data show CDR1 as MNHEY and CDR2 as SVGEGT. The CDR3 nucleotides read TGTGCCAGCAGTTACTCACCCGGGGCTCGGAGCGGCACAGATACGCAGTATTTT. Protein sequence: CASSYSPGARSGTDTQYF.

With regard to this clonotype: This could be a read error, since a much larger clone is one nucleotide away. The J gene is TRBJ2-3, the V gene TRBV20-1; 11 nucleotides match TRBD2. The CDR3 sequence is 15 residues long. Germline trimming cut 6 bases from V and 4 bases from J; bases unmatched to any gene: 9. CDR1 and CDR2 (germline): DFQATT, SNEGSKA (reference sequence). The CDR3 DNA follows: TGCAGTGCGTTGACTAGCGGGGCTCCCCCAGATACGCAGTATTTT. As protein: CSALTSGAPPDTQYF.

The CDR3 reads CASHPSLDSTDSFQETQYF. DNA for the CDR3: TGTGCCAGCCACCCCTCCCTTGACTCGACAGACTCTTTTCAAGAGACCCAGTACTTC. The chain combines TRBV28 with TRBJ2-5; D perhaps matches TRBD1 (5 bases). Between the trimmed V and J ends, which lost 8 bases and 2 bases, there was a span of 30 bases. This CDR3 spans 19 amino acids. Per germline, CDR1 MDHEN and CDR2 SYDVKM.

The rearrangement uses TRBV14 and TRBJ2-1; a weak D match, TRBD2 (5 bases). The germline CDR1 and CDR2 sequences are SGHDN and FVKESK. This CDR3 spans 15 amino acids. Trimming shortened V by 1 base and J by 8 bases, and 15 bases separated the two germline ends. In nucleotides, the CDR3 is TGTGCCAGCAGCCAAGGTGTTCGGGGTGTCGATGAGCAGTTCTTC. Translated, it gives CASSQGVRGVDEQFF.

The rearrangement joins TRBV20-1 to TRBJ1-5; TRBD1 aligns across 11 bases. Germline V gene lookup returns CDR1 DFQATT and CDR2 SNEGSKA (reference sequence). The CDR3 has 14 residues. Unmatched junction bases numbered 8, after V lost 6 bases and J lost 7 bases. CDR3: CSATGTGGRQPQHF. The CDR3 DNA reads TGCAGTGCGACCGGGACAGGGGGACGGCAGCCCCAGCATTTT.

This clonotype has just a few counts. This chain links TRBV20-1 with TRBJ1-1; D is unresolved. The CDR3 contains 11 residues. The V end lost 6 bases, the J end lost 5 bases, and 10 bases lay between the germline ends. Germline CDR1 is DFQATT and CDR2 is SNEGSKA (reference sequence). Here the CDR3 reads CSAQLGTEAFF. The CDR3 coding sequence is TGCAGTGCGCAGTTAGGGACTGAAGCTTTCTTT.

The V call is TRBV6-6, the J call TRBJ2-7; perhaps TRBD1 as D (6 bases). V was trimmed by 6 bases and J by 4 bases, leaving 10 bases between them. The CDR3 consists of 12 residues. In germline, CDR1 is MNHNY, CDR2 SVGAGI (reference sequence). The CDR3 DNA reads as TGTGCCAGCAGGGAGAGGGGGTACGAGCAGTACTTC. Its protein is CASRERGYEQYF.

The genes are TRBV24-1 and TRBJ2-1; D ambiguous. This CDR3 region has 11 residues. Germline V gene data show CDR1 as KGHDR and CDR2 as SFDVKD. The ends were cut back, 0 bases at V and 11 bases at J, with 4 bases in the middle. CDR3 nucleotides: TGTGCCACCAGTGATTTGGCTCAGCAGTTCTTC. Translating gives CATSDLAQQFF.

This clonotype came up a few times. The CDR3 protein is CSARWRGGLYEQYF. DNA of the CDR3: TGCAGTGCTAGATGGCGGGGGGGACTCTACGAGCAGTACTTC. V gene TRBV20-1 combines with J gene TRBJ2-7; TRBD2 matches at 9 bases. The J segment lost 3 bases and the V segment lost 2 bases, leaving 5 bases of the junction unmatched. Germline lookup yields CDR1 DFQATT and CDR2 SNEGSKA (reference sequence). There are 14 residues in the CDR3.